The 32 T cell receptor beta chains given below trace back to one sample, sequenced in a study of T cell responses to AZD1222 COVID-19 vaccine. The assay was immunoSEQ multiplex PCR, and TCRdb's table has in-frame clones only and misses some. The data contain about 100,000 clones, 87% of them singletons. Sequences were derived from peripheral blood, sampled on day 0 of AZD1222 vaccination. The source of these receptors is an adult in good health.

The chain uses TRBV19 and TRBJ1-1; the D is unclear. The germline V and J ends were trimmed by 4 bases and 2 bases, with 14 bases remaining between them. Germline V gives CDR1 LNHDA, CDR2 SQIVND (reference sequence). CDR3 length: 15 amino acids. The CDR3 DNA reads TGTGCCAGTAGTAGTGCCCTAACCCTAAACACTGAAGCTTTCTTT. Protein: CASSSALTLNTEAFF.

The chain couples TRBV5-8 to TRBJ2-3; possible D gene TRBD2, 6 bases. The CDR3 spans 13 residues. Germline V gene lookup returns CDR1 SGHTS and CDR2 YDEGEE. The germline V and J ends were trimmed by 4 bases and 7 bases, with 13 bases remaining between them. CDR3 region: CASSIPREYTQYF. The CDR3 DNA sequence: TGTGCCAGCAGCATCCCCCGGGAGTATACGCAGTATTTT.

The chain is built from TRBV11-2 and TRBJ2-5; unclear D gene. Germline values: CDR1 SGHAT, CDR2 FQNNGV. V dropped 0 bases and J dropped 5 bases, with 7 bases sitting between them. The length of the CDR3 is 13 residues. Here the CDR3 DNA reads TGTGCCAGCAGCTTAGATCGTGGGGAGACCCAGTACTTC. It codes for CASSLDRGETQYF.

The chain uses TRBV6-5 and TRBJ2-7; either TRBD1 or TRBD2 may fit D (5 bases each). This CDR3 contains 13 residues. Germline V gene lookup returns CDR1 MNHEY and CDR2 SVGAGI. V lost 9 bases and J lost 0, with 12 bases in between. This CDR3 reads CARLRDLSYEQYF. DNA of the CDR3: TGTGCCAGACTCCGGGACCTCTCCTACGAGCAGTACTTC.

CDR3 protein: CASSPPFGNTGELFF. The DNA of the CDR3 is TGCGCCAGCAGCCCACCCTTTGGTAACACCGGGGAGCTGTTTTTT. The rearrangement uses TRBV4-1 and TRBJ2-2; no clear D. Trimming left V 4 bases short and J 2 bases short, with 11 bases between. Per germline, CDR1 MGHRA and CDR2 YSYEKL. This CDR3 has 15 amino acids.

J is TRBJ2-7 and V is TRBV3-1 (or the pseudogene TRBV3-2); 7 bases agree with TRBD2. The germline gives CDR1 LGHDT, CDR2 YNNKEL (reference sequence). V lost 0 bases and J lost 1; bases outside the gene matches: 0. The CDR3 is 14 amino acids. CDR3 sequence reads: CASSQEGLSYEQYF. The CDR3 coding sequence is TGTGCCAGCAGCCAAGAGGGACTATCCTACGAGCAGTACTTC.

The rearrangement joins TRBV7-3 to TRBJ2-3; 9 nucleotides agree with TRBD1. The CDR3 extends over 16 amino acids. Germline V gene lookup returns CDR1 SGHTA and CDR2 FQGTGA. After removal of 5 bases from V and 4 bases from J, the junction contained 10 bases not matched to a gene. CDR3: CASSPGQGSFADTQYF. The CDR3 bases are TGTGCCAGCAGCCCGGGACAGGGAAGTTTTGCAGATACGCAGTATTTT.

This chain uses TRBV28 with TRBJ2-7; 7 bases are shared with TRBD1. CDR1 MDHEN and CDR2 SYDVKM come from the germline V gene. This CDR3 has 13 amino acids. The junction had 10 bases not matched to a gene; V was cut back by 8 bases and J by 6 bases. The DNA for the CDR3 is TGTGCCAGCTATCACAGGGGCGTTGGCGAGCAGTACTTC. Translating gives CASYHRGVGEQYF. The full variable domain, rest sourced from reference TRBV28 and TRBJ2-7, is DVKVTQSSRYLVKRTGEKVFLECVQDMDHENMFWYRQDPGLGLRLIYFSYDVKMKEKGDIPEGYSVSREKKERFSLILESASTNQTSMYLCASYHRGVGEQYFGPGTRLTVT.

The CDR3: CASGARLYEQYF. In DNA form, the CDR3 reads TGTGCCAGCGGTGCCAGACTGTACGAGCAGTACTTC. The chain is built from TRBV12-3 or TRBV12-4 and TRBJ2-7; unclear D gene. V was clipped by 8 bases and J by 4 bases, with 12 bases between them. This CDR3 spans 12 amino acids.

The J gene is TRBJ2-1, the V gene TRBV28; no clear D. CDR3 length: 14 residues. V lost 5 bases, J lost 6 bases, and 14 bases lay in between. From germline, CDR1 is MDHEN and CDR2 SYDVKM. The CDR3 region is CASSITGLSNEQFF. DNA for the CDR3: TGTGCCAGCAGTATTACCGGGCTTAGCAATGAGCAGTTCTTC.

The chain uses TRBV2 and TRBJ2-7; 11 bases line up with TRBD2. The CDR3 length is 14 residues. J gave up 5 bases and V 11 bases, and 11 bases lay outside the gene matches. Germline CDR1 is SNHLY and CDR2 is FYNNEI. CDR3 sequence: CAARRLAGINEQYF. The CDR3 coding sequence is TGTGCCGCCCGGAGACTAGCGGGAATCAACGAGCAGTACTTC.

This chain links TRBV10-3 with TRBJ1-5, with 7 nucleotides matching TRBD1. J lost 3 bases, V lost 2 bases, and 4 bases had no gene match. This CDR3 is built from 15 residues. Looked up from germline, CDR1 is ENHRY and CDR2 is SYGVKD. CDR3 loop: CAISEGQDPNQPQHF. CDR3 nucleotide sequence: TGTGCCATCAGTGAGGGACAGGACCCCAATCAGCCCCAGCATTTT.

Worth noting for this clone: Germline is not matched at one junction end, which may reflect a read error. The V gene is TRBV7-9, the J gene TRBJ1-2, with D perhaps TRBD1 (6 bases). The CDR3 is 15 amino acids. Germline assignment: CDR1 SEHNR and CDR2 FQNEAQ (reference sequence). CDR3 in amino acids: CASSLLLGGAALKAF. As DNA, the CDR3 is TGTGCCAGCAGCCTCTTACTAGGGGGGGCGGCGTTGAAGGCCTTC.

The chain uses TRBV10-1 and TRBJ1-2; 7 bases are shared with TRBD1. This CDR3 has 12 residues. Germline V lookup: CDR1 WNHNN, CDR2 SYGVQD (reference sequence). V gave up 6 bases and J gave up 3 bases; unmatched junction bases: 1. The CDR3 sequence is CASRQGYYGYTF. The CDR3 coding sequence is TGCGCCAGCAGACAGGGGTACTATGGCTACACCTTC.

This chain uses TRBV7-3 with TRBJ1-1, with TRBD1 as a possible D gene (6 bases). Germline V gene sequence: CDR1 SGHTA, CDR2 FQGTGA. There are 18 residues in the CDR3. V was pared by 0 bases and J by 4 bases, with 21 bases between. CDR3 coding DNA: TGTGCCAGCAGCTTAACGCCGGACAGCCACCTTGGGGGCACTGAAGCTTTCTTT. Encoded protein: CASSLTPDSHLGGTEAFF.

The V gene is TRBV6-5, the J gene TRBJ1-3, with D perhaps TRBD1 (5 bases). Between the trimmed V and J ends, which lost 7 bases and 2 bases, there was a span of 6 bases. CDR3 size: 12 residues. Germline CDR1 reads MNHEY; CDR2 reads SVGAGI. CDR3 nucleotide sequence: TGTGCCAGCACGGGGGCTGGAAACACCATATATTTT. This codes for CASTGAGNTIYF.

The V gene is TRBV5-6, the J gene TRBJ2-7; D remains ambiguous. The V end was cut by 0 bases, the J end by 6 bases, with 10 bases between. Germline V gene lookup returns CDR1 SGHDT and CDR2 YYEEEE. The CDR3 contains 13 residues. CDR3 bases: TGTGCCAGCAGCTTGGCAAGTAAGGTCGAGCAGTACTTC. Protein: CASSLASKVEQYF. The variable domain in full, with the rest retrieved from reference TRBV5-6 and TRBJ2-7, is DAGVTQSPTHLIKTRGQQVTLRCSPKSGHDTVSWYQQALGQGPQFIFQYYEEEERQRGNFPDRFSGHQFPNYSSELNVNALLLGDSALYLCASSLASKVEQYFGPGTRLTVT.

The V gene is TRBV5-4, the J gene TRBJ2-1, with D unresolved. The V end lost 2 bases, the J end lost 0 bases, and 12 bases lay between the germline ends. The CDR3 extends over 16 amino acids. The germline V gene has CDR1 SGHNT and CDR2 YYREEE (reference sequence). The CDR3 region is CASSLGSLSSYNEQFF. DNA for the CDR3: TGTGCCAGCAGCTTAGGGTCCCTTAGCTCCTACAATGAGCAGTTCTTC.

The chain employs TRBV30 and TRBJ2-1; perhaps TRBD1 as D (5 bases). Trimming left V 5 bases short and J 3 bases short, with 8 bases between. Germline CDR1 reads GTSNPN; CDR2 reads SVGIG (reference sequence). CDR3 size: 12 residues. DNA for the CDR3: TGTGCCTGGTCCACAGGCTACAATGAGCAGTTCTTC. It codes for CAWSTGYNEQFF.

The chain uses TRBV14 and TRBJ2-7; perhaps TRBD1 as D (5 bases). The CDR3 consists of 13 residues. Germline V gives CDR1 SGHDN, CDR2 FVKESK. V was shortened by 0 bases and J by 9 bases, with 12 bases between the two germline ends. The CDR3 DNA is TGTGCCAGCAGCCAAGATTTAGGGCAGGGGCAGTACTTC. Translating it yields CASSQDLGQGQYF.

The CDR3 loop is CASSLGQSGNTIYF. The CDR3 region has the DNA TGCGCCAGCAGCTTGGGACAGTCTGGAAACACCATATATTTT. The gene calls are TRBV5-1 and TRBJ1-3; tentative D call: TRBD1 (5 bases). The CDR3 is 14 residues long. V lost 0 bases to trimming and J lost 1 base, with 5 bases between them. CDR1 and CDR2 from the germline V gene are SGHRS and YFSETQ.

This clone was observed once. The chain uses TRBV19 and TRBJ1-2, with unresolved D. Trimming removed 4 bases from V and 8 bases from J, with 11 bases in between. CDR3 length: 12 amino acids. Germline CDR1 LNHDA, CDR2 SQIVND (reference sequence). CDR3 DNA sequence: TGTGCCAGTAGTACTTCTCAGTACGGCTACACCTTC. Its protein product is CASSTSQYGYTF.

The chain has TRBV27 and TRBJ2-7; TRBD1 or TRBD2 may be the D gene (5 bases each). From germline, CDR1 is MNHEY and CDR2 SMNVEV (reference sequence). Trimming removed 6 bases at V and 2 bases at J, with 14 bases between. The CDR3 runs to 14 residues. The CDR3: CASRPRGQPYEQYF. As DNA, the CDR3 is TGTGCCAGCAGGCCCCGGGGCCAGCCCTACGAGCAGTACTTC.

J is TRBJ1-5 and V is TRBV10-2; D possibly corresponds to TRBD1 (6 bases). The CDR3 covers 15 residues. With 3 bases removed from V and 1 base from J, the gap between germline ends came to 10 bases. The germline gives CDR1 WSHSY, CDR2 SAAADI. This chain's CDR3 is CASSEGGASNQPQHF. CDR3 DNA sequence: TGCGCCAGCAGTGAAGGGGGGGCGAGCAATCAGCCCCAGCATTTT.

V is TRBV10-3 and J is TRBJ1-3; weak D call: TRBD1 (6 bases). The CDR3 is 15 amino acids. V lost 7 bases, J lost 0 bases, and 13 bases lay in between. Germline V lookup: CDR1 ENHRY, CDR2 SYGVKD. CDR3 protein: CAIKFDRTSGNTIYF. The CDR3 nucleotides read TGTGCCATCAAATTTGACAGGACCTCTGGAAACACCATATATTTT.

This rearrangement joins TRBV9 to TRBJ1-1; 8 bases match TRBD1. Germline V gene data show CDR1 as SGDLS and CDR2 as YYNGEE. There are 15 residues in the CDR3. The V segment lost 0 bases and the J segment 5 bases; nucleotides outside the gene matches: 6. CDR3 bases: TGTGCCAGCAGCGTAGGGCAGGGGGCGAAGACTGAAGCTTTCTTT. This sequence encodes CASSVGQGAKTEAFF.

The chain couples TRBV30 to TRBJ1-6; TRBD1 matches at 7 bases. V gave up 7 bases and J gave up 0 bases; unmatched junction bases: 6. The CDR3 spans 15 residues. Per germline, CDR1 GTSNPN and CDR2 SVGIG (reference sequence). The CDR3 protein is CASDRESSYNSPLHF. The CDR3 DNA reads as TGTGCCTCCGACAGGGAGAGCTCCTATAATTCACCCCTCCACTTT. The full variable domain, completed using reference TRBV30 and TRBJ1-6, is SQTIHQWPATLVQPVGSPLSLECTVEGTSNPNLYWYRQAAGRGLQLLFYSVGIGQISSEVPQNLSASRPQDRQFILSSKKLLLSDSGFYLCASDRESSYNSPLHFGNGTRLTVT.

J is TRBJ2-1 and V is TRBV7-2; D not resolved. V was clipped by 7 bases and J by 8 bases, with 18 bases between them. This CDR3 has 14 residues. Germline lookup yields CDR1 SGHTA and CDR2 FQGNSA. The CDR3 region is CASTPFLGEHEQFF. CDR3 DNA: TGTGCCAGCACCCCGTTCCTCGGCGAACATGAGCAGTTCTTC.

This chain uses TRBV7-9 with TRBJ2-7, with a weak D call TRBD1 (6 bases). The germline gives CDR1 SEHNR, CDR2 FQNEAQ (reference sequence). V lost 2 bases and J lost 0, with 11 bases in between. This CDR3 has 15 amino acids. Here the CDR3 DNA reads TGTGCCAGCAGCTTACAGGGCAGGGGCTCCTACGAGCAGTACTTC. Protein sequence: CASSLQGRGSYEQYF.

This clone has a single count. The CDR3 nucleotides are TGTGCCAGCAGGAGGCTGGGACAGGGGTACGAGCAGTACTTC. Its protein product is CASRRLGQGYEQYF. The chain employs TRBV5-8 and TRBJ2-7; 10 bases align to TRBD1. CDR1 SGHTS and CDR2 YDEGEE come from the germline V gene. The V segment lost 5 bases and the J segment 4 bases; nucleotides outside the gene matches: 6. The CDR3 has 14 amino acids.

The chain has TRBV7-8 and TRBJ2-5, with D possibly matching TRBD1 (5 bases). CDR3 length equals 17 residues. V was shortened by 1 base and J by 0 bases, with 15 bases between the two germline ends. Germline CDR1 is SGHVS and CDR2 is FQNEAQ. The CDR3 is CASSLVGAGRNQETQYF. The CDR3 region has the DNA TGTGCCAGCAGCTTAGTAGGGGCAGGTCGGAACCAAGAGACCCAGTACTTC.

The V and J genes are TRBV5-4 and TRBJ2-5, with 10 bases identical to TRBD1. The CDR3 is 14 amino acids. V gave up 5 bases and J gave up 3 bases; unmatched junction bases: 4. Germline V gene data show CDR1 as SGHNT and CDR2 as YYREEE (reference sequence). CDR3 loop: CASSRQGAKETQYF. DNA for the CDR3: TGTGCCAGCAGTAGACAGGGGGCAAAAGAGACCCAGTACTTC.